The 6 T cell receptor beta chains below were found in one sample sequenced in a study of blood T cell repertoires in COVID-19. Sequencing was performed with immunoSEQ multiplex PCR; in TCRdb, only in-frame clones are kept and a portion is missing. Of some 200,000 clones in the sample, over 80% are singletons; the top ten hold around 6.5%. Material: peripheral blood. These receptors were taken from a woman aged 40 to 55 with acute or convalescent COVID-19.

V is TRBV9 and J is TRBJ2-5; 13 bases match TRBD2. From germline, CDR1 is SGDLS and CDR2 YYNGEE. The trim removed 2 bases at V and 3 bases at J, leaving 1 base unmatched. This CDR3 has 15 residues. As DNA, the CDR3 is TGTGCCAGCAGCGTCGGGACTAGCGGGGAAGAGACCCAGTACTTC. Translation: CASSVGTSGEETQYF.

The rearrangement uses TRBV6-5 and TRBJ2-5, with 7 bases lining up with TRBD1. The germline V gene encodes CDR1 MNHEY and CDR2 SVGAGI. V shed 2 bases, J shed 1 base, and the junction held 1 base outside the gene matches. The CDR3 length is 14 residues. The CDR3 reads CASSYQGVQETQYF. The CDR3 nucleotides are TGTGCCAGCAGTTACCAGGGGGTCCAAGAGACCCAGTACTTC.

This chain links TRBV5-4 with TRBJ1-5; tentatively, D is TRBD1 (5 bases). Trimming removed 0 bases from V and 9 bases from J, with 10 bases in between. The CDR3 runs 13 residues. Germline V gene data show CDR1 as SGHNT and CDR2 as YYREEE (reference sequence). The CDR3 reads CASSLDRTGPQHF. CDR3 DNA: TGTGCCAGCAGCTTGGACAGGACCGGGCCCCAGCATTTT.

This clone came up once. V and J are TRBV19 and TRBJ2-2; TRBD1 agrees at 8 bases. Per germline, CDR1 LNHDA and CDR2 SQIVND (reference sequence). V trimming: 4 bases; J trimming: 6 bases; junction bases outside the gene matches: 10. There are 16 residues in the CDR3. The DNA of the CDR3 is TGTGCCAGTAGTAAAGGACAGGGAATATCGGCCGGGGAGCTGTTTTTT. This encodes CASSKGQGISAGELFF.

The V gene is TRBV25-1, the J gene TRBJ2-2, with 11 bases lining up with TRBD1. Germline V CDR1 and CDR2: MGHDK, SYGVNS. J was trimmed by 2 bases and V by 9 bases; bases with no gene match: 14. The CDR3 totals 18 residues. This chain's CDR3 is CASRGDRGWDFNTGELFF. The CDR3 bases are TGTGCCAGTCGTGGGGACAGGGGGTGGGACTTCAACACCGGGGAGCTGTTTTTT.

The chain carries TRBV7-9 and TRBJ2-5; perhaps TRBD2 as D (5 bases). This CDR3 contains 15 residues. Trimming removed 1 base from V and 1 base from J, with 10 bases in between. Germline CDR1 and CDR2: SEHNR and FQNEAQ (reference sequence). Here the CDR3 reads CASSLGGDFQETQYF. The CDR3 bases are TGTGCCAGCAGCTTAGGGGGAGACTTCCAAGAGACCCAGTACTTC.